Listed below are T cell receptor beta chains from one sample, sequenced in a study of beta chain features in type 1 diabetes. The method was immunoSEQ multiplex PCR; TCRdb's version includes in-frame clones alone and lacks a portion of them. Of some 270,000 clones in the sample, roughly 14% are singletons; the top ten hold more than 0.02%. Sequencing was done on a sample of naive CD4+ T cells from blood. These receptors were taken from a woman aged 40-49 years in good health. The conserved cysteine and the conserved F or W are not part of the CDR3 here.

j_call: TRBJ1-4
v_call: TRBV29-1
cdr3_aa: SVEDWWGGRGNEKLF

j_call: TRBJ1-2
v_call: TRBV5-1
cdr3_aa: ASSLQGQGDYGYT

j_call: TRBJ1-4
v_call: TRBV23-1
cdr3_aa: ASVDRGGEKLF

j_call: TRBJ1-4
v_call: TRBV6-4
cdr3_aa: ASTTRGRVCSNEKLF

j_call: TRBJ1-3
v_call: TRBV7-9
cdr3_aa: ASSLGGDTSGNTIY

j_call: TRBJ2-2
v_call: TRBV5-1
cdr3_aa: ASSLAGQDTGELF

j_call: TRBJ2-7
v_call: TRBV7-8
cdr3_aa: ASSLGRLAGDQPSYEQY

j_call: TRBJ2-7
v_call: TRBV21-1
cdr3_aa: ASSKAY

j_call: TRBJ2-5
v_call: TRBV5-1
cdr3_aa: ASFSLAGPQETQY

j_call: TRBJ1-2
v_call: TRBV19
cdr3_aa: ASSPYSGGPYGYT

j_call: TRBJ2-7
v_call: TRBV19
cdr3_aa: ASRRQGDASEQY

j_call: TRBJ2-3
v_call: TRBV7-6
cdr3_aa: ASSLGPIGGLSTDTQY

j_call: TRBJ1-6
v_call: TRBV7-9
cdr3_aa: ASSLLQGSSPLH

j_call: TRBJ1-2
v_call: TRBV4-3
cdr3_aa: ASSHDRGRVSYT

j_call: TRBJ2-7
v_call: TRBV28
cdr3_aa: ASSLTSGVTTYEQY

j_call: TRBJ1-1
v_call: TRBV6-5
cdr3_aa: ASSYSVGVVNTEAF

j_call: TRBJ1-1
v_call: TRBV5-4
cdr3_aa: ASSTLTGSNTEAF

j_call: TRBJ2-5
v_call: TRBV7-9
cdr3_aa: ASSQLTGGGETQY

j_call: TRBJ1-2
v_call: TRBV4-1
cdr3_aa: ASSQEFRDRGSNKDLYT

j_call: TRBJ1-1
v_call: TRBV19
cdr3_aa: ASSKPSGLGNTEAF

j_call: TRBJ1-2
v_call: TRBV7-9
cdr3_aa: ASRSTGVWTGSYGYT

j_call: TRBJ2-7
v_call: TRBV5-1
cdr3_aa: ASSLPRRTGGRVEAYEQY

j_call: TRBJ1-5
v_call: TRBV10-3
cdr3_aa: AISPDRGDQPQH

j_call: TRBJ2-3
v_call: TRBV4-3
cdr3_aa: ASSLFLGSGGASTDTQY

j_call: TRBJ2-2
v_call: TRBV6-6
cdr3_aa: ASSLDRIYTGELF

j_call: TRBJ2-1
v_call: TRBV7-2
cdr3_aa: ASSERGGGAYNEQF

j_call: TRBJ2-1
v_call: TRBV7-2
cdr3_aa: ASSPQGTSNEQF

j_call: TRBJ2-7
v_call: TRBV29-1
cdr3_aa: SVANGSRNNAYEQY

j_call: TRBJ2-3
v_call: TRBV2
cdr3_aa: ASRVDRGPDTQY

j_call: TRBJ1-5
v_call: TRBV5-4
cdr3_aa: ASSLMGGNQPQH

j_call: TRBJ2-7
v_call: TRBV5-1
cdr3_aa: ASSLAGQVGEQY

j_call: TRBJ2-1
v_call: TRBV19
cdr3_aa: ASSLAGGPRNEQF

j_call: TRBJ2-5
v_call: TRBV18
cdr3_aa: ASSPLSTGAPTKAQY

j_call: TRBJ2-3
v_call: TRBV7-9
cdr3_aa: ASSLEGTATQY

j_call: TRBJ1-1
v_call: TRBV29-1
cdr3_aa: SVVAGMNTEAF

j_call: TRBJ1-2
v_call: TRBV19
cdr3_aa: ASSIGQGRGYT

j_call: TRBJ1-1
v_call: TRBV19
cdr3_aa: ASSIPGQVEAF

j_call: TRBJ2-2
v_call: TRBV6-6
cdr3_aa: ASSYSRGGVGELF

j_call: TRBJ1-1
v_call: TRBV5-6
cdr3_aa: ASSYLLNTEAF

j_call: TRBJ1-5
v_call: TRBV2
cdr3_aa: ASSASDRYSNQPQH

j_call: TRBJ2-1
v_call: TRBV11-2
cdr3_aa: ASSLVRNEQF

j_call: TRBJ2-7
v_call: TRBV5-4
cdr3_aa: ASSLQGPPGEQY